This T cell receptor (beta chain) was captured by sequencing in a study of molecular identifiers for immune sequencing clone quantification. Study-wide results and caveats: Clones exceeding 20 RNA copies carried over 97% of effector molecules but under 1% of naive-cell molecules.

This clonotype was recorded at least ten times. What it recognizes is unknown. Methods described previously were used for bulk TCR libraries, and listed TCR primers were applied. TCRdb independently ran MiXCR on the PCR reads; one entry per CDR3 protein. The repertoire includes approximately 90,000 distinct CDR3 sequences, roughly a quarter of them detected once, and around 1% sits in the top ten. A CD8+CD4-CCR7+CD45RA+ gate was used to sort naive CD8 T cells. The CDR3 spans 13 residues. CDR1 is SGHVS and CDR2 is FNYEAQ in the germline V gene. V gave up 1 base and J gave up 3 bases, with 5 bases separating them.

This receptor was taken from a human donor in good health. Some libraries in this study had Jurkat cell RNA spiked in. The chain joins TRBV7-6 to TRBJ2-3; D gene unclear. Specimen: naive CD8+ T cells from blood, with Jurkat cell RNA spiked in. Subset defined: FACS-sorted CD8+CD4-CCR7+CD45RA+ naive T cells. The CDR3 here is CASSLGVTDTQYF. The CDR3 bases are TGTGCCAGCAGCTTAGGAGTAACAGATACGCAGTATTTT.